Shown below are 16 T cell receptor beta chains from a single sample sequenced in a study of blood T cells in healthy people across ages. Combining a sample-barcoded 5' primer with a J-beta primer mix, a second PCR ran for about 7 to 12 cycles. TCRdb re-derived calls from the 5' RACE reads in MiXCR, one entry per CDR3 protein. The profile shows around 650,000 distinct CDR3 sequences, around 41% of them singletons. Specimen: blood. The source of these receptors is a man at least 80 years old in good health.

The chain has TRBV25-1 and TRBJ2-7, with 10 bases fitting TRBD1. The length of the CDR3 is 13 residues. The germline V gene encodes CDR1 MGHDK and CDR2 SYGVNS. The junction had 3 bases not matched to a gene; V was cut back by 10 bases and J by 0 bases. The CDR3 loop reads CATRTGGSYEQYF. The CDR3 DNA reads as TGTGCCACGCGGACAGGGGGCTCCTACGAGCAGTACTTC.

This clonotype has only a few counts. The rearrangement joins TRBV7-8 to TRBJ2-1, with a possible D match to TRBD2 (6 bases). The germline CDR1 and CDR2 sequences are SGHVS and FQNEAQ. With 2 bases removed from V and 4 bases from J, the gap between germline ends came to 15 bases. CDR3 length: 16 residues. CDR3 in DNA: TGTGCCAGCAGCTTAACGAGGGAGGACGGTTACAATGAGCAGTTCTTC. Its translation: CASSLTREDGYNEQFF.

This clonotype was counted a single time. The chain combines TRBV7-2 with TRBJ2-1, with D uncertain. The end of the DNA is better explained by TRBJ2-7, so the J call may be wrong. CDR1 SGHTA and CDR2 FQGNSA come from the germline V gene. This CDR3 is 17 amino acids long. The CDR3 bases are TGTGCCAGCAGCTTAATTCTCGGGCCCTCTTCCTACAATGAGCAGTACTTC. Its translation is CASSLILGPSSYNEQYF.

This clonotype was detected a few times. The chain joins TRBV4-2 to TRBJ2-3, with 12 bases aligning to TRBD2. The CDR3 totals 18 residues. V gave up 0 bases and J gave up 4 bases; unmatched junction bases: 8. The V gene's germline CDR1 is LGHNA and CDR2 YNFKEQ. The CDR3 DNA reads TGTGCCAGCAGCCAAGATAGCCTAGCGGGAGGGCGGGCAGATACGCAGTATTTT. It encodes CASSQDSLAGGRADTQYF.

Only a few counts were recorded for this clonotype. This chain joins TRBV9 and TRBJ2-6; D is undetermined. The CDR3 is 16 amino acids. The germline CDR1 and CDR2 sequences are SGDLS and YYNGEE. V was pared by 3 bases and J by 0 bases, with 10 bases between. CDR3 bases: TGTGCCAGCAGCGCTGATCAGCGCTCTGGGGCCAACGTCCTGACTTTC. Encoded protein: CASSADQRSGANVLTF.

This chain links TRBV9 with TRBJ2-3; TRBD2 aligns across 8 bases. The V segment lost 4 bases and the J segment 5 bases; nucleotides outside the gene matches: 9. The germline V gene has CDR1 SGDLS and CDR2 YYNGEE. This CDR3 has 15 amino acids. CDR3 sequence reads: CASSRGGVHGDTQYF. The CDR3 DNA reads as TGTGCCAGCAGCCGGGGGGGGGTCCACGGAGATACGCAGTATTTT.

The chain carries TRBV11-2 and TRBJ2-5; D perhaps matches TRBD2 (6 bases). V was clipped by 6 bases and J by 0 bases, with 11 bases between them. Germline lookup yields CDR1 SGHAT and CDR2 FQNNGV. The CDR3 is 14 amino acids. Here the CDR3 reads CASRAGLNQETQYF. The CDR3 nucleotides read TGTGCCAGCAGAGCAGGACTAAACCAAGAGACCCAGTACTTC.

This clonotype showed up just a few times. The chain combines TRBV9 with TRBJ2-1; 13 bases are shared with TRBD2. Per the germline V gene, CDR1 is SGDLS and CDR2 is YYNGEE. There are 19 residues in the CDR3. V was pared by 5 bases and J by 0 bases, with 11 bases of the junction left unmatched. The CDR3 sequence: CASSPGVTSGGYSYNEQFF. The CDR3 bases are TGTGCCAGCAGTCCAGGGGTGACTAGCGGGGGGTACTCCTACAATGAGCAGTTCTTC.

The rearrangement uses TRBV6-2 or TRBV6-3 and TRBJ1-1; 7 bases agree with TRBD1. Trimming took 8 bases from V and 3 from J; bases not matched to a gene: 9. This CDR3 contains 14 residues. Germline V gene data show CDR1 as MNHEY and CDR2 as SVGEGT. The CDR3 protein is CASGTDSGYTEAFF. The CDR3 nucleotides are TGTGCCAGCGGGACAGATTCGGGATACACTGAAGCTTTCTTT.

The chain employs TRBV7-2 and TRBJ2-2; perhaps TRBD1 as D (5 bases). This CDR3 is 15 amino acids long. Trimming cost V 2 bases and J 0 bases, with 7 bases left between them. The germline V gene has CDR1 SGHTA and CDR2 FQGNSA. The CDR3 sequence is CASSLQGANTGELFF. CDR3 bases: TGTGCCAGCAGCTTACAGGGCGCGAACACCGGGGAGCTGTTTTTT.

This clonotype was recorded a few times. This chain links TRBV20-1 with TRBJ1-1; D perhaps matches TRBD1 (5 bases). Germline V gives CDR1 DFQATT, CDR2 SNEGSKA (reference sequence). V lost 3 bases and J lost 7, with 12 bases in between. This CDR3 has 12 residues. CDR3 nucleotides: TGCAGTGCTAGTCGACAGACCCGTGAAGCTTTCTTT. Translation gives CSASRQTREAFF.

This clonotype has only a few counts. The chain carries TRBV4-3 and TRBJ2-1, with TRBD2 matching over 14 bases. Germline V gives CDR1 LGHNA, CDR2 YSLEER. Trimming cost V 4 bases and J 12 bases; bases outside gene matches: 8. The length of the CDR3 is 15 residues. The DNA for the CDR3 is TGCGCCAGCAGCCCCGGGACTAGCGGGAGTTTTTCGCAGTTCTTC. Its protein product is CASSPGTSGSFSQFF.

This chain links TRBV9 with TRBJ2-7, with D perhaps being TRBD1 or TRBD2 (5 bases each). The germline V and J ends were trimmed by 1 base and 6 bases, with 17 bases remaining between them. CDR3 length equals 15 residues. Germline lookup yields CDR1 SGDLS and CDR2 YYNGEE. CDR3 sequence: CASSVRDDPGTEQYF. CDR3 bases: TGTGCCAGCAGCGTAAGAGATGACCCGGGGACCGAGCAGTACTTC.

J is TRBJ2-3 and V is TRBV30; the D gene is possibly TRBD2 (5 bases). Germline CDR1 GTSNPN, CDR2 SVGIG (reference sequence). The V and J ends lost 2 bases and 3 bases respectively, with 6 bases between them. This CDR3 spans 12 amino acids. The CDR3 here is CAWSRGTDTQYF. The CDR3 bases are TGTGCCTGGAGTCGGGGTACAGATACGCAGTATTTT.

Details on this clonotype: Its ends do not fully match the called genes, so a read error is possible. V is TRBV4-3 and J is TRBJ2-3, with D tentatively TRBD1 (5 bases). Germline V lookup: CDR1 LGHNA, CDR2 YSLEER. There are 15 residues in the CDR3. The CDR3 coding sequence is TGCGCCAGCAGCGAAGAGCAGGGTTGGACAGATACGCAGTATTTT. It yields the protein CASSEEQGWTDTQYF.

This clonotype came up a few times. This chain uses TRBV27 with TRBJ2-3; weak D call: TRBD1 (6 bases). This CDR3 comprises 15 residues. Trimming left V 0 bases short and J 6 bases short, with 13 bases between. Germline loops: CDR1 MNHEY, CDR2 SMNVEV (reference sequence). CDR3 nucleotide sequence: TGTGCCAGCAGTTTATCGCAGGGGTGGGCTGATACGCAGTATTTT. Protein sequence: CASSLSQGWADTQYF.